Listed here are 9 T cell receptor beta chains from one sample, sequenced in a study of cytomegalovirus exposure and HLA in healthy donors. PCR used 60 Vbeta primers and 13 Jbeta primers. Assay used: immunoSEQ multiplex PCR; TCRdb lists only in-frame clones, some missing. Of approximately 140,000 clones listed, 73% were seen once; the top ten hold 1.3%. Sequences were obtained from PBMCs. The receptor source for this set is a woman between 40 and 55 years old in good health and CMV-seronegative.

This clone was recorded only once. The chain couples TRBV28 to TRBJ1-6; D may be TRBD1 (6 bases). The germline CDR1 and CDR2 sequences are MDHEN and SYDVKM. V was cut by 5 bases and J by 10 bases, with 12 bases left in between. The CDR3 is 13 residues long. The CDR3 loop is CASSVRGRSPLHF. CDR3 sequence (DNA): TGTGCCAGCAGTGTCAGGGGCCGGTCACCCCTCCACTTT.

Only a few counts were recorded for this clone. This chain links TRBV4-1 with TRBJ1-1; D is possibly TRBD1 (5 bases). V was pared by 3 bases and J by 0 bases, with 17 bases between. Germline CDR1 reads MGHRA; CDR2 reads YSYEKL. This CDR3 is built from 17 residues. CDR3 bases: TGCGCCAGCAGCCAGTCTGCACCGGGAGGGGTGAACACTGAAGCTTTCTTT. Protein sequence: CASSQSAPGGVNTEAFF.

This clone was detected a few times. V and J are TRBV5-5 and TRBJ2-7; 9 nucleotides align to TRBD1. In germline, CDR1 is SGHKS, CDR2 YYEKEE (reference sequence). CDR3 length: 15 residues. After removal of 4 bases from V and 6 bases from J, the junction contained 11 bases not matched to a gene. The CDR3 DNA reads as TGTGCCAGCAGCGTCCACCCGGACAGGGGTTCCGAGCAGTACGTC. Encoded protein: CASSVHPDRGSEQYV.

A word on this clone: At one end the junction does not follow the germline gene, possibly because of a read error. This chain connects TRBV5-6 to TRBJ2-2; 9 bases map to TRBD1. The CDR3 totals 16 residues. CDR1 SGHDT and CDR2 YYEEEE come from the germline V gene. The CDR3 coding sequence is TGTGCCAGCAGCTTCACAGGGGGCCTTAGGACCGGGGAGCTGGTTTTT. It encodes CASSFTGGLRTGELVF. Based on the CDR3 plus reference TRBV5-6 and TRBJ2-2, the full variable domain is DAGVTQSPTHLIKTRGQQVTLRCSPKSGHDTVSWYQQALGQGPQFIFQYYEEEERQRGNFPDRFSGHQFPNYSSELNVNALLLGDSALYLCASSFTGGLRTGELVFGEGSRLTVL.

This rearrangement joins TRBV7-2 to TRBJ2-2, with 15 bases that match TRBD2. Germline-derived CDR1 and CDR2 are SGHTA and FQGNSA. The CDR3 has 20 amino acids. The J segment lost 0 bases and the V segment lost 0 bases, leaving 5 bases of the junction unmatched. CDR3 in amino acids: CASSLAGGLAGGPNTGELFF. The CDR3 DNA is TGTGCCAGCAGCTTAGCCGGGGGACTAGCGGGGGGTCCGAACACCGGGGAGCTGTTTTTT.

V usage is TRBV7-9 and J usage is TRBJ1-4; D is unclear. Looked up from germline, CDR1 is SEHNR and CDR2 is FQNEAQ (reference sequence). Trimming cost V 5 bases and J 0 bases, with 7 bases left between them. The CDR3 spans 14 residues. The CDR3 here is CASSLSATNEKLFF. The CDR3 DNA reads TGTGCCAGCAGCCTATCTGCAACTAATGAAAAACTGTTTTTT.

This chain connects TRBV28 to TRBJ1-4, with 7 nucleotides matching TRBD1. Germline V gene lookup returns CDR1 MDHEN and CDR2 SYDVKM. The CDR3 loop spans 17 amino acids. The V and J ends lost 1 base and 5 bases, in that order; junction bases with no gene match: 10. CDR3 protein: CASSLFMVGQLNEKLFF. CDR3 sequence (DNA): TGTGCCAGCAGTTTATTCATGGTGGGACAGTTAAATGAAAAACTGTTTTTT.

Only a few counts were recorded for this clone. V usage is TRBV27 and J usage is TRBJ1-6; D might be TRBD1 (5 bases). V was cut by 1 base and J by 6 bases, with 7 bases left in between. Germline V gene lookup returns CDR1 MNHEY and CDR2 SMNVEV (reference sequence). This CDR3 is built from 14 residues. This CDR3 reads CASSLWGGNSPLHF. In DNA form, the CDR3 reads TGTGCCAGCAGTTTATGGGGCGGTAATTCACCCCTCCACTTT.

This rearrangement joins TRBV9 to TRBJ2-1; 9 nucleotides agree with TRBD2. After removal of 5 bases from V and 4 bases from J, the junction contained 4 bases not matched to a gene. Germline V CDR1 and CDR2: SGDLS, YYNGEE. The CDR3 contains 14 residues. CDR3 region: CASSPSGAYNEQFF. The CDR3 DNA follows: TGTGCCAGCAGTCCTAGCGGGGCTTACAATGAGCAGTTCTTC.